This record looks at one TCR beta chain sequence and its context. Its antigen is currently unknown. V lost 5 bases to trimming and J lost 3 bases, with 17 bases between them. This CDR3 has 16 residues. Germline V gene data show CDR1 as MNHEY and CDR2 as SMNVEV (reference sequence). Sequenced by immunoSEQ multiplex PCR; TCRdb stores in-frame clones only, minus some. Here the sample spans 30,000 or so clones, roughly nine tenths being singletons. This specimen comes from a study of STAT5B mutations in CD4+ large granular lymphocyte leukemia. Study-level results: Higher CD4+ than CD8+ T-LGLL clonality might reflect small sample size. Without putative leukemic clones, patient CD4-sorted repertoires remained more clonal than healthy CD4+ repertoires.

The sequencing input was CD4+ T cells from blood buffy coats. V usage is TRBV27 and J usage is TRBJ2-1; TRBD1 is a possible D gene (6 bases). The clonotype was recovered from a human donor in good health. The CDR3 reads CASSRQKGVSYNEQFF. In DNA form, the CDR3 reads TGTGCCAGCAGTAGACAAAAGGGGGTCAGCTACAATGAGCAGTTCTTC.